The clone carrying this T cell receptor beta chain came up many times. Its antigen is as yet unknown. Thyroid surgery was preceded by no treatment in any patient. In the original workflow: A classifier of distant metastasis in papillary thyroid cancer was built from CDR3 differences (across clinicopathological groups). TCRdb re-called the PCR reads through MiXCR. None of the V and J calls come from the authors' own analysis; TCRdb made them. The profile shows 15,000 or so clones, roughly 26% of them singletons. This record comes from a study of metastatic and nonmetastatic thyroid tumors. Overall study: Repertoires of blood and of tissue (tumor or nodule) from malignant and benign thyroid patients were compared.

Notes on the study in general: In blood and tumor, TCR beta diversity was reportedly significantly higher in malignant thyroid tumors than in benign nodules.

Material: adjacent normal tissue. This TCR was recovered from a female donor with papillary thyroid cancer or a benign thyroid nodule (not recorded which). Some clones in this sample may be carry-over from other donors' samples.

CDR3 coding DNA: TGTGCCAGCAGCCAAGGACTAGCGGGAGTTGGCGAGCAGTACTTC. It codes for CASSQGLAGVGEQYF. The genes are TRBV3-1 and TRBJ2-7, with 12 nucleotides matching TRBD2. Looked up from germline, CDR1 is LGHDT and CDR2 is YNNKEL (reference sequence). V was pared by 1 base and J by 6 bases, with 4 bases of the junction left unmatched. This CDR3 is built from 15 residues.